Below are 30 T cell receptor beta chains sequenced from a single sample in a study of cytomegalovirus exposure and HLA in healthy donors. 13 Jbeta primers and 60 Vbeta primers were used for the PCR. TCRdb's table, derived via immunoSEQ multiplex PCR, lists solely in-frame clones and lacks some. This table holds roughly 160,000 clones, over 70% found once. Sequencing input: PBMCs. These TCRs come from a woman aged 50 to 65 in good health and CMV-seropositive.

This chain uses TRBV5-4 with TRBJ1-2, with a weak D call TRBD1 (6 bases). Per germline, CDR1 SGHNT and CDR2 YYREEE (reference sequence). CDR3 size: 15 residues. The V and J ends lost 0 bases and 0 bases respectively, with 9 bases between them. The CDR3 DNA is TGTGCCAGCAGCTTGGAACAGGGTCCTAACTATGGCTACACCTTC. Amino acids: CASSLEQGPNYGYTF.

The chain has TRBV6-5 and TRBJ1-1; the D gene is possibly TRBD1 (5 bases). This CDR3 contains 13 residues. Germline lookup yields CDR1 MNHEY and CDR2 SVGAGI. V was pared by 2 bases and J by 11 bases, with 15 bases between. The CDR3 DNA reads as TGTGCCAGCAGTTACCCAACATCAGGGTTGGCTTTCTTT. This encodes CASSYPTSGLAFF.

V gene TRBV7-9 combines with J gene TRBJ2-2, with 9 bases identical to TRBD2. This CDR3 spans 15 amino acids. Germline CDR1 and CDR2: SEHNR and FQNEAQ (reference sequence). The V gene end was trimmed by 5 bases and the J gene end by 4 bases; junction bases not matched to a gene: 5. The CDR3 nucleotides are TGTGCCAGCAGCCCGGCGGGGGGGACCACCGGGGAGCTGTTTTTT. Residues: CASSPAGGTTGELFF.

The gene calls are TRBV11-3 and TRBJ2-5; TRBD2 matches 8 bases. Germline loops: CDR1 SGHNT, CDR2 YENEEA. The CDR3 has 16 amino acids. Unmatched junction bases numbered 9, after V lost 1 base and J lost 5 bases. DNA of the CDR3: TGTGCCAGCAGCTTAGGGCAGCGGGGGCGTTGGGAGACCCAGTACTTC. It yields the protein CASSLGQRGRWETQYF.

The chain combines TRBV18 with TRBJ2-7, with D perhaps matching TRBD2 (5 bases). Trimming stripped 1 base from V and 4 bases from J, with 17 bases between. CDR1 and CDR2 from the germline V gene are KGHSH and LQKENI. The CDR3 sequence is 16 residues long. The CDR3 DNA reads as TGTGCCAGCTCACCACTTGTCACGGGGTCCTTTTACGAGCAGTACTTC. Translated, it gives CASSPLVTGSFYEQYF. Looking up the rest from reference TRBV18 and TRBJ2-7 gives the full variable domain: NAGVMQNPRHLVRRRGQEARLRCSPMKGHSHVYWYRQLPEEGLKFMVYLQKENIIDESGMPKERFSAEFPKEGPSILRIQQVVRGDSAAYFCASSPLVTGSFYEQYFGPGTRLTVT.

V is TRBV2 and J is TRBJ1-1, with no clear D. The CDR3 totals 13 residues. V lost 3 bases and J 5 bases, leaving 10 bases between the germline ends. Germline CDR1 reads SNHLY; CDR2 reads FYNNEI. The CDR3 loop is CASSEEWQTEAFF. As DNA, the CDR3 is TGTGCCAGCAGTGAGGAGTGGCAAACTGAAGCTTTCTTT.

This chain joins TRBV11-2 and TRBJ2-2; D is ambiguous. CDR1 and CDR2 from the germline V gene are SGHAT and FQNNGV. V lost 1 base and J 2 bases, leaving 14 bases between the germline ends. The CDR3 is 17 residues long. The CDR3 DNA is TGTGCCAGCAGCTTAGGACACACCCTAATAAACACCGGGGAGCTGTTTTTT. It encodes CASSLGHTLINTGELFF.

The chain couples TRBV5-1 to TRBJ2-5, with D perhaps matching TRBD2 (7 bases). The length of the CDR3 is 14 residues. Germline CDR1 is SGHRS and CDR2 is YFSETQ. The V and J ends lost 6 bases and 3 bases respectively, with 15 bases between them. This CDR3 is CASTGGPPKETQYF. The CDR3 DNA is TGCGCCAGCACCGGGGGGCCACCGAAAGAGACCCAGTACTTC. Looking up the rest from reference TRBV5-1 and TRBJ2-5 gives the full variable domain: KAGVTQTPRYLIKTRGQQVTLSCSPISGHRSVSWYQQTPGQGLQFLFEYFSETQRNKGNFPGRFSGRQFSNSRSEMNVSTLELGDSALYLCASTGGPPKETQYFGPGTRLLVL.

The chain couples TRBV5-1 to TRBJ2-7; 8 nucleotides agree with TRBD2. The germline gives CDR1 SGHRS, CDR2 YFSETQ. The length of the CDR3 is 16 residues. With V trimmed by 5 bases and J by 3 bases, 13 bases remained unmatched. In DNA form, the CDR3 reads TGCGCCAGCAGACCCTCAGGGAGCGGGAGTCTCTACGAGCAGTACTTC. Protein: CASRPSGSGSLYEQYF.

V gene TRBV7-2 combines with J gene TRBJ2-3; TRBD1 matches at 9 bases. CDR3 length: 17 amino acids. Per the germline V gene, CDR1 is SGHTA and CDR2 is FQGNSA. J gave up 3 bases and V 1 base, and 8 bases lay outside the gene matches. CDR3 loop: CASSLVGPTGGTDTQYF. DNA of the CDR3: TGTGCCAGCAGCTTAGTGGGGCCGACAGGGGGGACAGATACGCAGTATTTT.

V is TRBV7-9 and J is TRBJ1-4; D remains ambiguous. CDR1 and CDR2 from the germline V gene are SEHNR and FQNEAQ (reference sequence). This CDR3 region has 14 residues. Trimming removed 4 bases from V and 8 bases from J, with 14 bases in between. CDR3 sequence (DNA): TGTGCCAGCAGCTCCACCCGGAGAAGGGAAAAACTGTTTTTT. Amino acids: CASSSTRRREKLFF.

The V call is TRBV19, the J call TRBJ2-3; 7 nucleotides line up with TRBD1. CDR1 is LNHDA and CDR2 is SQIVND in the germline V gene (reference sequence). The J segment lost 3 bases and the V segment lost 1 base, leaving 4 bases of the junction unmatched. CDR3 length equals 15 residues. The CDR3 sequence is CASSIGGRGTDTQYF. In nucleotides, the CDR3 is TGTGCCAGTAGTATAGGAGGCAGGGGGACAGATACGCAGTATTTT.

The V and J genes are TRBV7-3 and TRBJ2-2; D not resolved. The CDR3 covers 13 residues. The germline V gene has CDR1 SGHTA and CDR2 FQGTGA. The V and J ends lost 6 bases and 2 bases respectively, with 7 bases between them. DNA for the CDR3: TGTGCCAGCAGGCCTACTAACACCGGGGAGCTGTTTTTT. Encoded protein: CASRPTNTGELFF. The entire variable domain, with the rest obtained from reference TRBV7-3 and TRBJ2-2, is as follows: GAGVSQTPSNKVTEKGKYVELRCDPISGHTALYWYRQSLGQGPEFLIYFQGTGAADDSGLPNDRFFAVRPEGSVSTLKIQRTERGDSAVYLCASRPTNTGELFFGEGSRLTVL.

The chain joins TRBV11-2 to TRBJ2-7; 13 bases are shared with TRBD2. CDR1 is SGHAT, CDR2 FQNNGV, per germline. The V and J ends lost 5 bases and 2 bases, in that order; junction bases with no gene match: 6. The CDR3 covers 16 residues. This chain's CDR3 is CASSTGTSGVTYEQYF. CDR3 sequence (DNA): TGTGCCAGCAGCACCGGGACTAGCGGGGTTACCTACGAGCAGTACTTC.

The sample holds a few counts of this clone. V usage is TRBV6-1 and J usage is TRBJ1-5; 7 nucleotides line up with TRBD1. The J segment lost 7 bases and the V segment lost 0 bases, leaving 6 bases of the junction unmatched. The CDR3 consists of 15 residues. Germline V gives CDR1 MNHNS, CDR2 SASEGT. The CDR3 DNA sequence: TGTGCCAGCAGTGAAGCCGGGACAGTGGGACAGCCCCAGCATTTT. Amino acids: CASSEAGTVGQPQHF.

The chain's CDR3 is CASSLIRLRGETQYF. The CDR3 DNA is TGTGCCAGCAGTTTAATTCGTCTCAGGGGAGAGACCCAGTACTTC. The chain carries TRBV28 and TRBJ2-5, with a possible D match to TRBD1 (6 bases). V lost 2 bases to trimming and J lost 4 bases, with 14 bases between them. The CDR3 sequence is 15 residues long. Germline V CDR1 and CDR2: MDHEN, SYDVKM.

The sample holds a few counts of this clone. This rearrangement joins TRBV10-3 to TRBJ2-5; tentative D call: TRBD2 (6 bases). The J call is uncertain, as TRBJ2-7 better fits the DNA end. From germline, CDR1 is ENHRY and CDR2 SYGVKD. The CDR3 is made up of 12 amino acids. The DNA for the CDR3 is TGTGCCATCGGCGGGACTCTTTACGAGCAGTACTTC. Translation gives CAIGGTLYEQYF.

On this clone: An end of the junction differs from the germline gene, which may be a read error. Written as DNA, the CDR3 is TGCGCCAGCAGCCAAGGTCCCGCAAACAGTCAGTACTTC. This sequence encodes CASSQGPANSQYF. The chain uses TRBV4-3 and TRBJ2-4; no firm D call. CDR1 and CDR2 from the germline V gene are LGHNA and YSLEER. The CDR3 runs 13 residues.

This clone has more than one count but fewer than ten. The chain is built from TRBV6-1 and TRBJ2-2, with a possible D match to TRBD1 (5 bases). The V end lost 1 base, the J end lost 6 bases, and 9 bases lay between the germline ends. Germline CDR1 is MNHNS and CDR2 is SASEGT. The CDR3 extends over 14 amino acids. This CDR3 reads CASSEVRVSGELFF. DNA of the CDR3: TGTGCCAGCAGTGAAGTCAGGGTATCCGGGGAGCTGTTTTTT.

The CDR3 sequence is CAISFAGWEQYF. CDR3 DNA sequence: TGTGCCATCAGTTTCGCAGGCTGGGAGCAGTACTTC. This sequence joins TRBV10-3 and TRBJ2-7, with no clear D. CDR1 is ENHRY and CDR2 is SYGVKD in the germline V gene. This CDR3 is 12 amino acids long. V was clipped by 5 bases and J by 7 bases, with 12 bases between them.

This clone was detected only a few times. The chain carries TRBV5-1 and TRBJ1-1, with D hard to call. The length of the CDR3 is 15 residues. V was shortened by 4 bases and J by 4 bases, with 17 bases between the two germline ends. Germline V CDR1 and CDR2: SGHRS, YFSETQ. This chain's CDR3 is CASSQGLHRITEAFF. The CDR3 DNA reads as TGCGCCAGCAGCCAAGGACTTCATCGAATCACTGAAGCTTTCTTT.

J is TRBJ1-2 and V is TRBV19; the match to TRBD1 covers 9 bases. From germline, CDR1 is LNHDA and CDR2 SQIVND (reference sequence). The CDR3 is 15 amino acids. Unmatched junction bases numbered 11, after V lost 4 bases and J lost 8 bases. CDR3 coding DNA: TGTGCCAGTAGTAGGGATACAGGGGGCGTTCGGGGCTACACCTTC. This translates into CASSRDTGGVRGYTF.

The chain has TRBV10-3 and TRBJ1-2; D is undetermined. This CDR3 has 16 residues. CDR1 is ENHRY and CDR2 is SYGVKD in the germline V gene. V was shortened by 0 bases and J by 5 bases, with 16 bases between the two germline ends. The CDR3 DNA follows: TGTGCCATCAGTGAGTCGAGAACCGGGATGATTTATGGCTACACCTTC. Translating gives CAISESRTGMIYGYTF.

About this clone: Within the sample, other DNA sequences also encode this same CDR3. The rearrangement joins TRBV5-1 to TRBJ2-5, with D possibly TRBD1 on 5 matching bases. The CDR3 contains 13 residues. The germline V gene encodes CDR1 SGHRS and CDR2 YFSETQ. Between the trimmed V and J ends, which lost 0 bases and 2 bases, there was a span of 5 bases. CDR3 loop: CASSLEGQETQYF. The CDR3 DNA sequence: TGCGCCAGCAGCTTGGAGGGGCAAGAGACCCAGTACTTC.

The V call is TRBV18, the J call TRBJ1-2, with TRBD1 as a possible D gene (6 bases). The length of the CDR3 is 14 residues. CDR1 and CDR2 from the germline V gene are KGHSH and LQKENI. The V gene lost 10 bases and the J gene lost 7 bases, with 22 bases spanning the gap. The CDR3 sequence: CATQGGVSIGGYTF. CDR3 in DNA: TGTGCCACCCAAGGGGGGGTCTCGATCGGTGGCTACACCTTC.

This clone appeared a few times. The chain joins TRBV6-1 to TRBJ2-7; D may be TRBD1 (6 bases). The CDR3 consists of 14 residues. The V gene's germline CDR1 is MNHNS and CDR2 SASEGT. Trimming took off 6 bases at V and 6 bases at J, with 18 bases between the two ends. The CDR3 nucleotides are TGTGCCAGCAGATATAACAGGGATTTCAGCGAGCAGTACTTC. Translated, it gives CASRYNRDFSEQYF.

This sequence joins TRBV27 and TRBJ1-1; D is possibly TRBD1 (5 bases). Between the trimmed V and J ends, which lost 6 bases and 1 base, there was a span of 12 bases. This CDR3 has 14 residues. CDR1 and CDR2 (germline): MNHEY, SMNVEV (reference sequence). Here the CDR3 reads CASSSWGRNTEAFF. Here the CDR3 DNA reads TGTGCCAGCAGCTCTTGGGGCCGGAACACTGAAGCTTTCTTT.

The V gene is TRBV6-6, the J gene TRBJ1-5; the D gene is possibly TRBD1 (6 bases). The CDR3 has 16 residues. Trimming shortened V by 6 bases and J by 7 bases, and 22 bases separated the two germline ends. The V gene's germline CDR1 is MNHNY and CDR2 SVGAGI (reference sequence). As DNA, the CDR3 is TGTGCCAGCAGCCAACCCACAGGGTCGGTCGTCCAGCCCCAGCATTTT. Protein sequence: CASSQPTGSVVQPQHF.

In this sample, this clone turned up a few times. The chain uses TRBV5-1 and TRBJ2-5, with D possibly being TRBD1 (6 bases). Germline V gene sequence: CDR1 SGHRS, CDR2 YFSETQ. The CDR3 has 14 residues. Trimming left V 2 bases short and J 5 bases short, with 13 bases between. The chain's CDR3 is CASSFPYREETQYF. Here the CDR3 DNA reads TGCGCCAGCAGCTTCCCCTACAGGGAGGAGACCCAGTACTTC.

The V gene is TRBV28, the J gene TRBJ1-1, with 7 bases matching TRBD1. Germline CDR1 and CDR2: MDHEN and SYDVKM. The CDR3 length is 15 residues. Trimming cost V 11 bases and J 1 base; bases outside gene matches: 13. The CDR3 DNA follows: TGTGCCCTAATGAAGGGGGCAGGAAAGAACACTGAAGCTTTCTTT. Amino acids: CALMKGAGKNTEAFF.